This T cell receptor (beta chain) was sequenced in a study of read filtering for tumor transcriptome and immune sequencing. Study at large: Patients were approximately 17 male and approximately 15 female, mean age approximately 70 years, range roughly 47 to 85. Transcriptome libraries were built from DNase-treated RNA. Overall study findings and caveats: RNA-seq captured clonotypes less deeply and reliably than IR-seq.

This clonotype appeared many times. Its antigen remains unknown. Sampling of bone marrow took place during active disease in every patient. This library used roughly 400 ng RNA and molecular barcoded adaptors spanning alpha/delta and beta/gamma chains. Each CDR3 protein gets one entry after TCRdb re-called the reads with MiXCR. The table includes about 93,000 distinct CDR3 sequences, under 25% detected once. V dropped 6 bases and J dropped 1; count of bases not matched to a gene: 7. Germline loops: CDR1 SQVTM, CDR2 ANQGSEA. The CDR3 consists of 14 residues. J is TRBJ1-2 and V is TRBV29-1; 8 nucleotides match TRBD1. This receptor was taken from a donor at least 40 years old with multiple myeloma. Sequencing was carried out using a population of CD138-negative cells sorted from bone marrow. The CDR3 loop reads CSVTDREHNYGYTF. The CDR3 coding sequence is TGCAGCGTCACGGACAGGGAACATAACTATGGCTACACCTTC.